These T cell receptor beta chains were read from a single sample in a study of molecular identifiers for immune sequencing clone quantification. TCRdb ran MiXCR on the PCR reads and lists one entry per CDR3 protein. The table has some 590,000 distinct CDR3 sequences, about 25% seen once. Sequenced sample: naive CD8+ T cells from blood, with Jurkat cell RNA spiked in. The receptor source for this set is a human donor in good health. Some libraries in this study had Jurkat cell RNA spiked in. Both conserved end residues are part of each CDR3. A D gene is named only where the DNA matches it firmly. Expanded clones are given a class, and other clones once, few, many or no size at all.

TRBJ2-7 | TRBV12-3/TRBV12-4 | NA | few | CASSLFAHSYEQYF | TGTGCCAGCAGTTTATTTGCTCACTCCTACGAGCAGTACTTC
TRBJ2-3 | TRBV28 | TRBD2 | many | CASSFTGLAGADTQYF | TGTGCCAGCAGTTTTACAGGACTAGCGGGAGCGGATACGCAGTATTTT
TRBJ2-7 | TRBV6-2/TRBV6-3 | TRBD1 | NA | CASSYAGGYEQNF | TGTGCCAGCAGTTACGCAGGGGGCTACGAGCAGAACTTC
TRBJ2-7 | TRBV20-1 | TRBD1 | many | CSASGTGGYEQYF | TGCAGTGCTAGCGGGACAGGGGGCTACGAGCAGTACTTC
TRBJ2-1 | TRBV4-3 | TRBD2 | few | CASSQERGLADSSYNEQFF | TGCGCCAGCAGCCAAGAAAGGGGACTAGCGGACTCCTCCTACAATGAGCAGTTCTTC
TRBJ1-1 | TRBV29-1 | TRBD1 | many | CSGGTANTEAFF | TGCAGCGGGGGGACAGCGAACACTGAAGCTTTCTTT
TRBJ2-5 | TRBV28 | NA | many | CASSFPQGTQYF | TGTGCCAGCAGTTTCCCCCAGGGGACCCAGTACTTC
TRBJ1-1 | TRBV6-6 | NA | few | CASSYSPEAFF | TGTGCCAGCAGTTATTCCCCTGAAGCTTTCTTT
TRBJ2-3 | TRBV30 | TRBD1 | many | CAWSVRGTGETDTQYF | TGTGCCTGGAGTGTACGAGGGACAGGGGAAACAGATACGCAGTATTTT
TRBJ1-6 | TRBV6-5 | NA | many | CASSYSVPLSSYNSPLHF | TGTGCCAGCAGTTACTCGGTCCCGCTAAGCTCCTATAATTCACCCCTCCACTTT
TRBJ2-3 | TRBV11-2 | TRBD2 | few | CASSSASGRSPGTDTQYF | TGTGCCAGCAGCTCGGCTAGCGGGAGGTCCCCTGGCACAGATACGCAGTATTTT
TRBJ1-1 | TRBV30 | NA | many | CAWGPTNTEAFF | TGTGCCTGGGGACCGACGAACACTGAAGCTTTCTTT
TRBJ2-3 | TRBV6-5 | NA | few | CASRYPGGTGVTDTQYF | TGTGCCAGCAGATACCCCGGGGGCACCGGGGTAACAGATACGCAGTATTTT
TRBJ1-5 | TRBV19 | NA | few | CASSRDGYPQPQHF | TGTGCCAGTAGCCGAGACGGGTACCCCCAGCCCCAGCATTTT
TRBJ2-7 | TRBV4-3 | TRBD1 | few | CASSQAGGEQYF | TGCGCCAGCAGCCAAGCAGGGGGCGAGCAGTACTTC
TRBJ2-5 | TRBV28 | NA | NA | CASSPDTNSRETQYF | TGTGCCAGCAGTCCGGACACCAATTCTAGGGAGACCCAGTACTTC
TRBJ2-7 | TRBV4-3 | TRBD1 | many | CASSQARTGFYEQYF | TGCGCCAGCAGCCAGGCCCGGACAGGGTTCTACGAGCAGTACTTC
TRBJ2-7 | TRBV12-5 | NA | many | CASGLVQYEQYF | TGTGCTAGTGGTTTGGTACAGTACGAGCAGTACTTC
TRBJ1-4 | TRBV13 | TRBD1 | few | CASSQTGGNEKLFF | TGTGCCAGCAGCCAAACAGGGGGCAATGAAAAACTGTTTTTT
TRBJ2-3 | TRBV6-4 | NA | few | CASSDSIFDPTDTQYF | TGTGCCAGCAGTGACTCAATATTCGACCCCACAGATACGCAGTATTTT
TRBJ1-3 | TRBV15 | NA | many | CATRAVSGNTIYF | TGTGCCACCAGGGCGGTATCTGGAAACACCATATATTTT
TRBJ2-7 | TRBV6-2/TRBV6-3 | NA | NA | CASRENYEQYF | TGTGCTTCGCGGGAAAACTACGAGCAGTACTTC
TRBJ1-4 | TRBV19 | NA | few | CASSIDSGGEDEKLFF | TGTGCCAGTAGTATAGATAGCGGGGGTGAAGATGAAAAACTGTTTTTT
TRBJ2-3 | TRBV12-3/TRBV12-4 | NA | many | CASSLVVGGTDTQYF | TGTGCCAGCAGTTTAGTCGTAGGGGGAACAGATACGCAGTATTTT
TRBJ2-1 | TRBV7-2 | NA | NA | CASSLVIGPPCNEQFF | TGTGCCAGCAGCTTAGTAATAGGACCCCCGTGCAATGAGCAGTTCTTC
TRBJ2-7 | TRBV27 | NA | NA | CASSLGRVYEKYF | TGTGCCAGCAGTTTGGGCCGGGTTTACGAGAAGTACTTC
TRBJ1-2 | TRBV27 | NA | few | CASSLSPGLANYGYTF | TGTGCCAGCAGTTTATCGCCGGGCCTAGCTAACTATGGCTACACCTTC
TRBJ1-1 | TRBV11-2 | NA | NA | CASSSGWRDMNTEAFF | TGTGCCAGCAGCTCCGGCTGGCGGGACATGAACACTGAAGCTTTCTTT
TRBJ2-5 | TRBV20-1 | TRBD2 | many | CSARNSLTSGVQETQYF | TGCAGTGCTAGAAACTCTTTGACTAGCGGGGTCCAAGAGACCCAGTACTTC
TRBJ2-7 | TRBV7-9 | NA | NA | CASSPPMFGVNYEQYF | TGTGCCAGCAGCCCCCCAATGTTTGGAGTGAACTACGAGCAGTACTTC
TRBJ1-1 | TRBV7-9 | TRBD1 | many | CASSFSGGRDTEAFF | TGTGCCAGCAGCTTTTCAGGGGGAAGGGATACTGAAGCTTTCTTT
TRBJ2-1 | TRBV12-3/TRBV12-4 | TRBD2 | NA | CASSPFGLVAYNEQFF | TGTGCCAGCAGTCCCTTCGGACTAGTCGCCTACAATGAGCAGTTCTTC
TRBJ2-1 | TRBV11-2 | NA | many | CASSLGHEQFF | TGTGCCAGCAGCTTAGGCCATGAGCAGTTCTTC
TRBJ2-2 | TRBV11-3 | TRBD2 | NA | CATKTSGSNTGELFF | TGTGCCACCAAGACTAGCGGTTCGAACACCGGGGAGCTGTTTTTT
TRBJ2-7 | TRBV9 | TRBD2 | NA | CASSVGLAGVNEQYF | TGTGCCAGCAGCGTAGGACTAGCGGGAGTAAACGAGCAGTACTTC
TRBJ1-4 | TRBV9 | NA | many | CASSAGGQEINEKLFF | TGTGCCAGCAGCGCCGGCGGGCAGGAAATTAATGAAAAACTGTTTTTT
TRBJ2-5 | TRBV10-3 | NA | NA | CAIRADSVAVETQYF | TGTGCCATCAGGGCAGACTCAGTGGCGGTTGAGACCCAGTACTTC
TRBJ2-3 | TRBV12-3/TRBV12-4 | NA | many | CASSFQGATDTQYF | TGTGCCAGCAGTTTTCAGGGAGCCACAGATACGCAGTATTTT
TRBJ2-1 | TRBV28 | TRBD2 | few | CASSPLNGAGGPGNEQFF | TGTGCCAGCAGTCCACTTAACGGAGCGGGAGGGCCGGGGAATGAGCAGTTCTTC
TRBJ2-3 | TRBV4-3 | TRBD2 | many | CASSQAHGGATDTQYF | TGCGCCAGCAGCCAAGCACACGGGGGGGCCACAGATACGCAGTATTTT
TRBJ1-6 | TRBV9 | NA | many | CASSVAWTDGPLHF | TGTGCCAGCAGCGTAGCTTGGACAGATGGACCCCTCCACTTT
TRBJ1-4 | TRBV15 | NA | few | CATSHRAGEKLFF | TGTGCCACCAGCCACAGGGCAGGTGAAAAACTGTTTTTT
TRBJ2-6 | TRBV28 | NA | many | CASSLTLRVSAGANVLTF | TGTGCCAGCAGCCTAACCCTTCGTGTTTCAGCTGGGGCCAACGTCCTGACTTTC
TRBJ1-4 | TRBV7-7 | TRBD1 | many | CASSPGTGVLEKLFF | TGTGCTAGCAGCCCCGGGACAGGCGTGCTTGAAAAACTGTTTTTT
TRBJ2-2 | TRBV20-1 | TRBD2 | NA | CSARDPLALNTGELFF | TGCAGTGCTAGAGATCCACTAGCGCTGAACACCGGGGAGCTGTTTTTT
TRBJ2-2 | TRBV4-3 | NA | few | CASSQDRHWRTGELFF | TGCGCCAGCAGCCAAGATCGGCACTGGCGGACCGGGGAGCTGTTTTTT
TRBJ2-7 | TRBV7-6 | NA | NA | CASSPAEQGYEQYF | TGTGCCAGCAGCCCCGCTGAACAGGGCTACGAGCAGTACTTC
TRBJ1-2 | TRBV6-2/TRBV6-3 | NA | many | CASRPPGTSYGYTF | TGTGCCAGCAGGCCACCCGGGACGTCCTATGGCTACACCTTC
TRBJ1-6 | TRBV5-6 | NA | NA | CASSLGANRPNNSPLHF | TGTGCCAGCAGCTTGGGGGCAAACAGACCTAATAATTCACCCCTCCACTTT
TRBJ2-7 | TRBV7-9 | NA | NA | CASSTDTYEQYF | TGTGCCAGCAGCACCGACACCTACGAGCAGTACTTC
TRBJ1-5 | TRBV4-1 | NA | few | CASSQKIIGQPQHF | TGCGCCAGCAGCCAAAAGATAATCGGTCAGCCCCAGCATTTT
TRBJ2-2 | TRBV4-3 | NA | many | CASSQEAGVTGELFF | TGCGCCAGCAGCCAAGAGGCCGGAGTCACCGGGGAGCTGTTTTTT
TRBJ2-3 | TRBV4-2 | NA | many | CASSQDGGMVTDTQYF | TGTGCCAGCAGCCAAGATGGAGGGATGGTAACAGATACGCAGTATTTT
TRBJ2-7 | TRBV20-1 | NA | many | CSASNQPTYEQYF | TGCAGTGCTAGCAATCAACCGACCTACGAGCAGTACTTC
TRBJ1-3 | TRBV11-3 | NA | NA | CASSLGQRNTIYF | TGTGCCAGCAGCTTAGGTCAAAGAAACACCATATATTTT